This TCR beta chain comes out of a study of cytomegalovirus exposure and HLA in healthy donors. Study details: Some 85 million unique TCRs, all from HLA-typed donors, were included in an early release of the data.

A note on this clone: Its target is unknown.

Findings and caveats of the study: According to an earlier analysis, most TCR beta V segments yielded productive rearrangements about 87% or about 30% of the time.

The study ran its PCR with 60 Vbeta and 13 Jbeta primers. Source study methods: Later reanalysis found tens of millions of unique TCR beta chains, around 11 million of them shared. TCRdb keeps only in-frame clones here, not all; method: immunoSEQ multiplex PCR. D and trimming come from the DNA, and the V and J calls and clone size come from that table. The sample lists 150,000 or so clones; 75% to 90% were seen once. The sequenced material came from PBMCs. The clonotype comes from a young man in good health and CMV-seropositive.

The CDR3 spells CASTPVWGGLAEQYF. For the CDR3, the DNA is TGTGCCAGTACCCCCGTGTGGGGGGGATTGGCCGAGCAGTACTTC. This rearrangement joins TRBV19 to TRBJ2-7; 7 bases fit TRBD2. J lost 6 bases, V lost 7 bases, and 15 bases had no gene match. Germline lookup yields CDR1 LNHDA and CDR2 SQIVND (reference sequence). The CDR3 covers 15 residues.